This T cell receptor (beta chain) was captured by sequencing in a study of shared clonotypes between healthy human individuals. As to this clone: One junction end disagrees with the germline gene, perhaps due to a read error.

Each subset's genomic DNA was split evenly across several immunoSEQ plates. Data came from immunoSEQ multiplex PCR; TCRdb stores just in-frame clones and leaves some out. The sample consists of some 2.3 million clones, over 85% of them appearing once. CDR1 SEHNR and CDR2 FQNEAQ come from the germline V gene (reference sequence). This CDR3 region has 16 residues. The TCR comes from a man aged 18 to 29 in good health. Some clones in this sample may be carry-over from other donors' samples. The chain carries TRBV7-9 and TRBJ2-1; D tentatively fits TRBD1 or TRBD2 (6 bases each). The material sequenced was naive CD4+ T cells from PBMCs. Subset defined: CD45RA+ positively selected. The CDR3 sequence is CASSQTLGGSNNEQFF. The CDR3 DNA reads TGTGCCAGCAGTCAAACGCTCGGGGGCTCCAACAATGAGCAGTTCTTC.